The rows below give T cell receptor beta chains drawn from one sample of a study of long-term antiretroviral therapy in people with HIV. Clones were read by immunoSEQ multiplex PCR, and TCRdb kept only the in-frame ones, dropping some. The sample yields more than 25,000 clones, around 97% seen once. Sequencing used unsorted PBMCs, obtained 7.6 years after starting antiretroviral therapy. The source of these receptors is a young man with HIV. Both conserved end residues are trimmed from each CDR3. Size values are once, few and many counts, or a class for expanded clones, and some rows have none.

clone_size	v_call	j_call	cdr3_aa
once	TRBV7-2	TRBJ2-1	ASSLAAGTVNNEQF
once	TRBV10-3	TRBJ2-3	ATGLAGGRITDTQY
-	TRBV27	TRBJ2-7	ASSLERGVGEQY
-	TRBV9	TRBJ1-6	ASSAGLSSYNSPLH
-	TRBV9	TRBJ2-7	ASSVGDGNEQY
-	TRBV6-5	TRBJ1-5	ASRPGAYSNQPQH
once	TRBV30	TRBJ2-1	AWSVTSYNEQF
-	TRBV9	TRBJ2-2	ASSVAASGLPRTGELF
-	TRBV11-3	TRBJ2-3	ASSRSKRRTDTQY
-	TRBV7-6	TRBJ2-1	ASSLAGGLEQF
-	TRBV6-1	TRBJ1-1	ASSESLYTEAF
-	TRBV18	TRBJ2-7	ASSPGTGLGEQY
-	TRBV4-3	TRBJ2-7	ASSLDGSSSYEQY
-	TRBV11-3	TRBJ1-5	ASSLDQCDQPQH
-	TRBV19	TRBJ1-5	ASSIKEAGLSQPQH
-	TRBV15	TRBJ2-7	ATSRDGYEQY
-	TRBV30	TRBJ2-1	AWSLDKWEQF
-	TRBV4-3	TRBJ1-2	ASSQAPEGLYGYT
-	TRBV19	TRBJ2-5	ASSIDRRGQQETQY
-	TRBV6-6	TRBJ1-5	ASSPLDTAEGPQH
-	TRBV2	TRBJ1-4	ASRRGANEKLF
-	TRBV19	TRBJ2-7	ASSIDRGAYEQY
-	TRBV19	TRBJ1-2	ASSIRPPYGYT
-	TRBV11-2	TRBJ2-7	ASSLAADSTYEQY
-	TRBV5-6	TRBJ2-7	ASSLDPGLGFGEQY
once	TRBV4-1	TRBJ2-1	ASSQGGPNEQF
-	TRBV5-4	TRBJ1-3	ASSFNSGNTIY
-	TRBV4-3	TRBJ2-3	ASSQDQKTGPDTQY
-	TRBV4-1	TRBJ2-1	ASSQDTGNSYNEQF
-	TRBV6-6	TRBJ2-7	ASSYSPSHSYEQY
-	TRBV5-1	TRBJ2-7	ASSLETRQDEQY
-	TRBV5-3	TRBJ1-1	ARSLSQGSTEAF
once	TRBV15	TRBJ2-1	ATSRVRVNEQF
-	TRBV27	TRBJ2-3	ASRLLAERGDTQY
-	TRBV4-3	TRBJ2-7	ASSQDRAGDAYEQY
-	TRBV7-7	TRBJ2-1	ASSQGSSGGEQF
-	TRBV29-1	TRBJ2-3	SVVSGTSGSPDTQY
-	TRBV4-1	TRBJ1-4	ASSSRDRGEKLF
-	TRBV10-3	TRBJ1-5	AISEAGRGNQPQH
-	TRBV4-3	TRBJ1-2	ASSHLGGGNYGYT
-	TRBV6-1	TRBJ1-2	ASRETGGYGYT